Shown below are 23 T cell receptor beta chains from a single sample sequenced in a study of blood T cell repertoires in COVID-19. Only in-frame clones appear in the TCRdb table, and some are missing; sequencing was by immunoSEQ multiplex PCR. Of roughly 43,000 clones in the sample, 75% to 90% were seen once. The source material was peripheral blood. The receptors come from a human donor in a cohort sampled during active COVID-19.

The V call is TRBV7-9, the J call TRBJ1-6; D may be TRBD1 (6 bases). Trimming cost V 5 bases and J 8 bases, with 16 bases left between them. The CDR3 extends over 15 amino acids. Germline lookup yields CDR1 SEHNR and CDR2 FQNEAQ (reference sequence). CDR3 bases: TGTGCCAGCAGCCCAGGACGAGGGACATATTCACCCCTCCACTTT. This translates into CASSPGRGTYSPLHF.

The chain joins TRBV18 to TRBJ2-2; 7 bases fit TRBD1. Germline V gene sequence: CDR1 KGHSH, CDR2 LQKENI. Germline trimming cut 2 bases from V and 1 base from J; bases unmatched to any gene: 4. This CDR3 region has 16 residues. CDR3 region: CASSPNRGRNTGELFF. In nucleotides, the CDR3 is TGTGCCAGCTCACCAAACAGGGGACGGAACACCGGGGAGCTGTTTTTT.

This clone was seen more than once but under ten times. The V gene is TRBV4-1, the J gene TRBJ2-7; unclear D gene. The V end lost 0 bases, the J end lost 3 bases, and 6 bases lay between the germline ends. CDR3 length: 13 amino acids. Germline V gene sequence: CDR1 MGHRA, CDR2 YSYEKL. Here the CDR3 reads CASSQDLFYEQYF. The CDR3 DNA follows: TGCGCCAGCAGCCAAGACCTTTTCTACGAGCAGTACTTC.

The CDR3 DNA reads TGTGCCAGCAGCCCCCGGGACAGGCCTCCCTCTGGAAACACCATATATTTT. It translates to CASSPRDRPPSGNTIYF. The chain has TRBV7-9 and TRBJ1-3, with 8 bases fitting TRBD1. CDR3 length equals 17 residues. V gave up 5 bases and J gave up 0 bases; unmatched junction bases: 9. CDR1 is SEHNR and CDR2 is FQNEAQ in the germline V gene (reference sequence).

The chain links TRBV29-1 to TRBJ2-7, with TRBD1 matching over 10 bases. Germline lookup yields CDR1 SQVTM and CDR2 ANQGSEA. Germline trimming cut 8 bases from V and 7 bases from J; bases unmatched to any gene: 8. CDR3 length: 12 residues. CDR3 region: CSTRTGGEEQYF. Written as DNA, the CDR3 is TGCAGCACCAGGACAGGGGGTGAGGAGCAGTACTTC.

The V gene is TRBV5-4, the J gene TRBJ1-6; D gene unclear. In germline, CDR1 is SGHNT, CDR2 YYREEE (reference sequence). V shed 4 bases and J shed 0 bases, with 8 bases lying between them. The CDR3 is made up of 15 amino acids. The CDR3 region is CASSLGSSYNSPLHF. The CDR3 DNA is TGTGCCAGCAGCCTGGGCAGCTCCTATAATTCACCCCTCCACTTT.

This rearrangement joins TRBV6-6 to TRBJ2-3; D is possibly TRBD2 (5 bases). Between the trimmed V and J ends, which lost 6 bases and 6 bases, there was a span of 10 bases. The CDR3 loop spans 12 amino acids. CDR1 and CDR2 from the germline V gene are MNHNY and SVGAGI (reference sequence). The CDR3 region is CASRPPGDTQYF. CDR3 in DNA: TGTGCCAGCAGACCCCCGGGGGATACGCAGTATTTT.

The CDR3, as DNA: TGCGCCAGCAGCCAAGGACAGGTAATGAGGGAAGAGACCCAGTACTTC. Protein sequence: CASSQGQVMREETQYF. The rearrangement links TRBV4-1 to TRBJ2-5, with D perhaps matching TRBD1 (6 bases). Trimming removed 1 base at V and 3 bases at J, with 15 bases between. From germline, CDR1 is MGHRA and CDR2 YSYEKL. The CDR3 consists of 16 residues.

V usage is TRBV12-5 and J usage is TRBJ2-2, with D tentatively TRBD1 (5 bases). Germline lookup yields CDR1 LGHNT and CDR2 FRNRAP. V was clipped by 7 bases and J by 0 bases, with 12 bases between them. CDR3 length: 15 residues. CDR3 DNA sequence: TGTGCTAGTGCCTCAGGGCTTACGAACACCGGGGAGCTGTTTTTT. Its protein product is CASASGLTNTGELFF.

The V gene is TRBV6-5, the J gene TRBJ2-1; 7 bases align to TRBD2. Germline CDR1 reads MNHEY; CDR2 reads SVGAGI. V trimming: 0 bases; J trimming: 9 bases; junction bases outside the gene matches: 8. CDR3 size: 15 residues. CDR3 in DNA: TGTGCCAGCAGTTACTCGGTTGCGGGAGTAAGTGAGCAGTTCTTC. As protein: CASSYSVAGVSEQFF.

The genes are TRBV7-9 and TRBJ1-2, with D hard to call. V was pared by 4 bases and J by 0 bases, with 9 bases between. The CDR3 sequence is 14 residues long. Per the germline V gene, CDR1 is SEHNR and CDR2 is FQNEAQ (reference sequence). The CDR3 loop reads CASSSGTSNYGYTF. CDR3 coding DNA: TGTGCCAGCAGCTCTGGCACATCTAACTATGGCTACACCTTC.

This chain links TRBV5-6 with TRBJ2-7; TRBD1 agrees at 7 bases. Germline values: CDR1 SGHDT, CDR2 YYEEEE. The trim removed 4 bases at V and 3 bases at J, leaving 4 bases unmatched. This CDR3 is 13 amino acids long. The CDR3 DNA reads TGTGCCAGCAGCCTGACAGGGAACTACGAGCAGTACTTC. Protein sequence: CASSLTGNYEQYF.

The V call is TRBV6-5, the J call TRBJ1-1; D is ambiguous. Germline lookup yields CDR1 MNHEY and CDR2 SVGAGI. The V gene lost 6 bases and the J gene lost 1 base, with 12 bases spanning the gap. The CDR3 has 14 amino acids. In DNA form, the CDR3 reads TGTGCCAGCAGGGCAGGATCAAGGAACACTGAAGCTTTCTTT. It specifies CASRAGSRNTEAFF.

The chain is built from TRBV4-1 and TRBJ2-7; TRBD1 aligns across 7 bases. Germline trimming cut 0 bases from V and 2 bases from J; bases unmatched to any gene: 4. The CDR3 totals 15 residues. Germline CDR1 and CDR2: MGHRA and YSYEKL. As DNA, the CDR3 is TGCGCCAGCAGCCAAGAGTATAGGGGGCCCTACGAGCAGTACTTC. This codes for CASSQEYRGPYEQYF.

The V and J genes are TRBV6-6 and TRBJ2-7; TRBD2 aligns across 8 bases. The CDR3 totals 13 residues. V lost 10 bases, J lost 4 bases, and 9 bases stayed unmatched. Germline-derived CDR1 and CDR2 are MNHNY and SVGAGI (reference sequence). CDR3 region: CATRGGKRYEQYF. In DNA, the CDR3 is TGTGCCACTCGGGGGGGTAAGAGGTACGAGCAGTACTTC.

The gene calls are TRBV3-1 (or the pseudogene TRBV3-2) and TRBJ2-6; 8 bases line up with TRBD1. Per the germline V gene, CDR1 is LGHDT and CDR2 is YNNKEL (reference sequence). Germline trimming cut 5 bases from V and 1 base from J; bases unmatched to any gene: 4. This CDR3 contains 16 residues. The CDR3 here is CASSSRTGSGANVLTF. Here the CDR3 DNA reads TGTGCCAGCAGCTCGAGGACAGGGTCTGGGGCCAACGTCCTGACTTTC.

The chain is built from TRBV4-2 and TRBJ2-2; perhaps TRBD1 as D (5 bases). V was clipped by 8 bases and J by 7 bases, with 17 bases between them. The CDR3 length is 14 residues. Germline CDR1 is LGHNA and CDR2 is YNFKEQ. The CDR3 nucleotides read TGTGCCAGCGGAAATAACAGGTTAAACGGGGAGCTGTTTTTT. It is translated as CASGNNRLNGELFF.

This clone came up a few times. This chain links TRBV30 with TRBJ2-7; 8 bases match TRBD1. V dropped 1 base and J dropped 6; count of bases not matched to a gene: 2. The CDR3 has 12 amino acids. Germline V gene data show CDR1 as GTSNPN and CDR2 as SVGIG (reference sequence). The CDR3 reads CAWSGQGAEQYF. CDR3 nucleotide sequence: TGTGCCTGGAGTGGGCAGGGGGCCGAGCAGTACTTC.

V usage is TRBV7-9 and J usage is TRBJ2-3; TRBD2 agrees at 7 bases. In germline, CDR1 is SEHNR, CDR2 FQNEAQ (reference sequence). The CDR3 has 16 amino acids. The J segment lost 4 bases and the V segment lost 4 bases, leaving 11 bases of the junction unmatched. In DNA, the CDR3 is TGTGCCAGCAGCTGGAGGCGGGGGTCGGGCCCAGATACGCAGTATTTT. Translated: CASSWRRGSGPDTQYF.

The chain joins TRBV7-9 to TRBJ2-5; no definite D call. Trimming pared 8 bases from V and 5 bases from J, leaving 12 bases between. Germline assignment: CDR1 SEHNR and CDR2 FQNEAQ (reference sequence). CDR3 size: 12 residues. The CDR3 reads CASEVPRETQYF. CDR3 sequence (DNA): TGTGCCAGCGAAGTCCCGAGGGAGACCCAGTACTTC. The whole variable domain, remainder taken from reference TRBV7-9 and TRBJ2-5, is DTGVSQNPRHKITKRGQNVTFRCDPISEHNRLYWYRQTLGQGPEFLTYFQNEAQLEKSRLLSDRFSAERPKGSFSTLEIQRTEQGDSAMYLCASEVPRETQYFGPGTRLLVL.

The genes are TRBV30 and TRBJ1-1; perhaps TRBD1 as D (6 bases). Germline CDR1 reads GTSNPN; CDR2 reads SVGIG (reference sequence). Trimming shortened V by 7 bases and J by 2 bases, and 11 bases separated the two germline ends. The CDR3 runs to 12 residues. DNA for the CDR3: TGTGCCTACTCGACAGGAAACACTGAAGCTTTCTTT. Its translation: CAYSTGNTEAFF.

This clone has only one observation. The chain carries TRBV27 and TRBJ2-1; D unresolved. The CDR3 totals 14 residues. V was clipped by 1 base and J by 6 bases, with 10 bases between them. Per germline, CDR1 MNHEY and CDR2 SMNVEV (reference sequence). The CDR3 DNA is TGTGCCAGCAGTTTATTGGGTCCAGGCAATGAGCAGTTCTTC. This translates into CASSLLGPGNEQFF.

This clone was counted once. The chain is built from TRBV6-5 and TRBJ2-5; TRBD1 is a possible D gene (5 bases). CDR1 is MNHEY and CDR2 is SVGAGI in the germline V gene. Trimming removed 5 bases at V and 5 bases at J, with 18 bases between. The CDR3 has 15 amino acids. Written as DNA, the CDR3 is TGTGCCAGCAGTCCCGACAGATGGATTGAGGAGACCCAGTACTTC. It specifies CASSPDRWIEETQYF.